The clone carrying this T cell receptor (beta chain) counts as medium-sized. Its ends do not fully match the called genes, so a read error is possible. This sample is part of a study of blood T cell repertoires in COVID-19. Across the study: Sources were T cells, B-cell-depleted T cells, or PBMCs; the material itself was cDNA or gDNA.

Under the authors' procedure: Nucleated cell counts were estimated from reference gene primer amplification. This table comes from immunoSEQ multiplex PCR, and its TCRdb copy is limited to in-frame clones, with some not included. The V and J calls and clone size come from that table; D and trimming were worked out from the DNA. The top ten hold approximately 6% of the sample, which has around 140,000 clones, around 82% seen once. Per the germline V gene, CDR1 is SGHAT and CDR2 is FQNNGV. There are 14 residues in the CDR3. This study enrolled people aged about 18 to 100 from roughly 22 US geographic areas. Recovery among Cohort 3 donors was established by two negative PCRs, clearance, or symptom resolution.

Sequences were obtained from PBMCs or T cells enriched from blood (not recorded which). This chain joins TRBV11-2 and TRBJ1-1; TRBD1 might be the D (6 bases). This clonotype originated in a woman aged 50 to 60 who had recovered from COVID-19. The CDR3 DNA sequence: TGTGCCAGCAGCTTAGGAGGGGCCGGGACAAGGACCGACTTT. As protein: CASSLGGAGTRTDF.